These 7 T cell receptor beta chains were all obtained from the same sample, sequenced in a study of blood T cell repertoires in COVID-19. The data were produced by immunoSEQ multiplex PCR, yet TCRdb's version contains in-frame clones alone and is incomplete. Found here are about 310,000 clones, 85% to 90% of them singletons; the top ten hold 2.9%. The sample comprised peripheral blood. Receptors originate from a woman aged 30 to 39 with COVID-19, enrolled during active disease.

On this clone: This could be a read error, since a much larger clone is one nucleotide away. V is TRBV19 and J is TRBJ2-1; the match to TRBD2 covers 7 bases. CDR1 is LNHDA and CDR2 is SQIVND in the germline V gene (reference sequence). CDR3 length: 13 amino acids. This CDR3 is CTSREGRYNEQFF. The CDR3 DNA is TGTACCAGTAGGGAGGGGAGATACAATGAGCAGTTCTTC. The whole variable domain, filled in from reference TRBV19 and TRBJ2-1, reads DGGITQSPKYLFRKEGQNVTLSCEQNLNHDAMYWYRQDPGQGLRLIYYSQIVNDFQKGDIAEGYSVSREKKESFPLTVTSAQKNPTAFYLCTSREGRYNEQFFGPGTRLTVL.

A single count supports this clone. This chain uses TRBV19 with TRBJ1-3; D is possibly TRBD1 (5 bases). Germline lookup yields CDR1 LNHDA and CDR2 SQIVND (reference sequence). V lost 3 bases and J 4 bases, leaving 13 bases between the germline ends. This CDR3 comprises 15 residues. This CDR3 reads CASSIQVQGGNTIYF. In DNA form, the CDR3 reads TGTGCCAGTAGTATCCAGGTCCAGGGAGGAAACACCATATATTTT.

The chain recombines TRBV10-2 with TRBJ2-1, with 12 bases identical to TRBD2. This CDR3 has 14 residues. With 6 bases clipped from V and 8 bases from J, the junction kept 5 bases outside the gene matches. CDR1 WSHSY and CDR2 SAAADI come from the germline V gene. CDR3 nucleotides: TGCGCCAGCAGACGACTAGCGGGAGAGTATGAGCAGTTCTTC. This sequence encodes CASRRLAGEYEQFF.

CDR3 DNA: TGTGCCAGTAAGAACACCTCTGGGGCCAACGTCCTGACTTTC. Translating it yields CASKNTSGANVLTF. This rearrangement joins TRBV19 to TRBJ2-6; D gene ambiguous. V was shortened by 7 bases and J by 0 bases, with 7 bases between the two germline ends. Germline-derived CDR1 and CDR2 are LNHDA and SQIVND (reference sequence). The CDR3 spans 14 residues.

The chain has TRBV5-1 and TRBJ1-1; D might be TRBD1 (5 bases). Germline V gives CDR1 SGHRS, CDR2 YFSETQ. This CDR3 comprises 16 residues. The V end lost 0 bases, the J end lost 1 base, and 13 bases lay between the germline ends. The CDR3 here is CASSLDGRGKNTEAFF. CDR3 bases: TGCGCCAGCAGCTTGGACGGTAGGGGAAAGAACACTGAAGCTTTCTTT.

This clone has only one observation. This chain uses TRBV6-6 with TRBJ2-7; D perhaps matches TRBD1 (5 bases). The CDR3 contains 16 residues. V was pared by 6 bases and J by 3 bases, with 21 bases between. Germline lookup yields CDR1 MNHNY and CDR2 SVGAGI (reference sequence). The CDR3 sequence: CASSPSWGGERYEQYF. Here the CDR3 DNA reads TGTGCCAGCAGCCCCAGTTGGGGCGGAGAACGCTACGAGCAGTACTTC.

The table lists this clone with a few counts. The rearrangement links TRBV28 to TRBJ1-5, with D possibly TRBD1 on 6 matching bases. Germline assignment: CDR1 MDHEN and CDR2 SYDVKM. The CDR3 runs to 16 residues. Trimming shortened V by 2 bases and J by 1 base, and 12 bases separated the two germline ends. CDR3 in amino acids: CASSLVQGSSNQPQHF. CDR3 sequence (DNA): TGTGCCAGCAGTTTAGTACAGGGCAGCAGCAATCAGCCCCAGCATTTT.